In its sample, the clone carrying this T cell receptor beta chain was seen once. The antigen is undetermined. This entry comes from a study of CD8+CD57+ T cells in acquired aplastic anemia. The wider study: Sorting CD4+ and CD8+ cells gave DNA averaging around 3 ug. General study points: Researchers report that approximately 28 CD8+ CDR3 sequences appeared in both patients and controls. CD8+ Simpson's diversity in patients was not significantly different from that in controls.

Patients included in sequencing had previously demonstrated CD8+CD57+ cell expansion by flow cytometry. Prior therapy had not been administered to any patient at the time of blood sampling. TCR beta VDJ and CDR3 profiles were obtained from a genomic DNA template. TCRdb analysed the reads with MiXCR anew, one entry per CDR3 protein. The sample includes a few hundred thousand distinct CDR3 sequences, about half seen only once; the top ten take roughly 21%. Germline lookup yields CDR1 SGHNT and CDR2 YYREEE (reference sequence). V was pared by 7 bases and J by 5 bases, with 18 bases between. CDR3 size: 14 residues.

The receptor's source is a human donor with aplastic anemia. The V call is TRBV5-4, the J call TRBJ2-5, with no clear D. Sample: sorted CD4+, CD8+, or CD8+CD57+ T cells (not recorded which) from PBMCs. This CDR3 reads CASHPRSAKETQYF. The CDR3 nucleotides are TGTGCCAGCCACCCGAGATCGGCGAAGGAGACCCAGTACTTC.